This T cell receptor beta chain emerged from a study of graft-versus-host responses after intestinal transplantation. Study as a whole: Among the recipients, all got anti-thymocyte globulin induction and then tacrolimus and steroids for about three years. General study points: Peak GvH clone levels in circulation were associated with early post-transplant HvG declines. Marrow from the recipient contained GvH clones, some of which had appeared first in ileum or blood.

This CDR3 is built from 16 residues. Trimming removed 4 bases from V and 1 base from J; junction bases left unmatched: 4. Germline V CDR1 and CDR2: SGHNT, YYREEE (reference sequence). Using immunoSEQ multiplex PCR, the repertoire was profiled, and TCRdb retains in-frame clones only, with some absent. The sample records 100,000 or so clones, about 93% being singletons. In regard to this clone: Its antigen is undetermined.

The source material was unstimulated CD4+ T cells sorted from spleen or lymph node cells, sampled before intestinal transplant. This chain joins TRBV5-4 and TRBJ2-2, with 10 nucleotides matching TRBD1. The origin of this receptor is a human donor who received an intestinal transplant. CDR3 sequence reads: CASSTRDRGNTGELFF. The CDR3 coding sequence is TGTGCCAGCAGCACCCGGGACAGGGGGAACACCGGGGAGCTGTTTTTT.